This is a list of T cell receptor beta chains from one sample in a study of blood T cell repertoires in COVID-19. TCRdb's copy holds only in-frame clones and misses some; the assay was immunoSEQ multiplex PCR. The table shows around 250,000 clones, with over 80% occurring only once. The sequenced material came from PBMCs or T cells enriched from blood (not recorded which). The receptor set was obtained from a human donor in a cohort exposed to, infected with or recovered from COVID-19 (not recorded which). The donor label of this sample is uncertain. The CDR3 runs from the conserved cysteine through the conserved F or W. The D gene is left open where the match is weak. Size values are once, few and many counts, or a class for expanded clones, and some rows have none.

CDR3 protein,CDR3 DNA,V gene,CDR3 length,D gene,J gene,clone size
CSVVGTGSLSYEQYF,TGCAGCGTTGTGGGGACAGGTTCCCTCTCCTACGAGCAGTACTTC,TRBV29-1,15,TRBD1,TRBJ2-7,.
CATSDSAGGSYNEQFF,TGTGCCACCAGTGATTCAGCGGGGGGCTCCTACAATGAGCAGTTCTTC,TRBV24-1,16,TRBD2,TRBJ2-1,.
CASSLGGLAVQETQYF,TGCGCCAGCAGCTTGGGTGGACTAGCGGTTCAAGAGACCCAGTACTTC,TRBV5-1,16,TRBD2,TRBJ2-5,.
CSVVFTTGYGYTF,TGCAGCGTTGTGTTCACAACAGGGTATGGCTACACCTTC,TRBV29-1,13,.,TRBJ1-2,.
CASSVGSSYNSPLHF,TGTGCCAGCAGCGTAGGGAGCTCCTATAATTCACCCCTCCACTTT,TRBV9,15,.,TRBJ1-6,.
CASSTQGLNTEAFF,TGTGCCAGTAGTACACAGGGGCTCAACACTGAAGCTTTCTTT,TRBV19,14,TRBD1,TRBJ1-1,.
CASSVPRETQYF,TGTGCCAGCAGCGTTCCTCGGGAGACCCAGTACTTC,TRBV5-4,12,.,TRBJ2-5,.
CASSHPTGGIYEQYF,TGTGCCAGCAGCCACCCGACAGGGGGAATCTACGAGCAGTACTTC,TRBV7-9,15,TRBD1,TRBJ2-7,few
CASRGDRGRGNQPQHF,TGTGCCAGCAGAGGGGACAGGGGGCGCGGCAATCAGCCCCAGCATTTT,TRBV2,16,TRBD1,TRBJ1-5,.
CASMGAGRFYGYTF,TGTGCCAGTATGGGGGCCGGGCGATTCTATGGCTACACCTTC,TRBV19,14,.,TRBJ1-2,.
CASKMTGAPSGNTIYF,TGTGCCAGCAAGATGACAGGGGCTCCCTCTGGAAACACCATATATTTT,TRBV27,16,TRBD1,TRBJ1-3,.
CASSQLNRASYEQYF,TGTGCCAGCAGCCAATTGAACAGGGCCTCCTACGAGCAGTACTTC,TRBV14,15,.,TRBJ2-7,.
CAISDSGNQPQHF,TGTGCCATCAGTGACTCAGGAAATCAGCCCCAGCATTTT,TRBV10-3,13,.,TRBJ1-5,.
CASSLDTAGSSYEQYF,TGTGCCAGCAGCTTAGATACGGCGGGGAGCTCCTACGAGCAGTACTTC,TRBV11-2,16,.,TRBJ2-7,.
CASSPTGYNEKLFF,TGTGCCAGCTCACCAACAGGGTATAATGAAAAACTGTTTTTT,TRBV18,14,.,TRBJ1-4,.
CASSLEVAGEHEQYF,TGTGCCAGCAGCTTAGAGGTAGCGGGGGAACACGAGCAGTACTTC,TRBV7-9,15,TRBD2,TRBJ2-7,.
CASSIALSLSHEQYF,TGTGCCAGTAGTATTGCGCTATCTCTAAGCCACGAGCAGTACTTC,TRBV19,15,.,TRBJ2-7,.
CASSLDYQLQLNTEAFF,TGCGCCAGCAGCTTGGACTACCAACTCCAATTGAACACTGAAGCTTTCTTT,TRBV5-1,17,.,TRBJ1-1,.
CASSPQTLDTLHF,TGTGCCAGCAGCCCCCAGACACTTGATACCCTCCACTTT,TRBV7-9,13,.,TRBJ1-6,.
CASSQVVKGATEAFF,TGCGCCAGCAGCCAGGTTGTTAAGGGGGCCACTGAAGCTTTCTTT,TRBV4-1,15,TRBD1,TRBJ1-1,.
CASSKGISSYNEQFF,TGTGCCAGCAGCAAAGGCATTAGCTCCTACAATGAGCAGTTCTTC,TRBV21-1,15,.,TRBJ2-1,.
CASRRSTMNTEAFF,TGTGCCAGCAGAAGGAGCACAATGAACACTGAAGCTTTCTTT,TRBV2,14,.,TRBJ1-1,.
CASSFAGQLTGELFF,TGCGCCAGCAGCTTCGCGGGACAGCTTACCGGGGAGCTGTTTTTT,TRBV5-1,15,.,TRBJ2-2,.
CASSVAGQSDHEQYF,TGTGCCAGCAGCGTAGCGGGACAGTCAGACCACGAGCAGTACTTC,TRBV9,15,TRBD1,TRBJ2-7,.
CSASGPRGPIYGYTF,TGCAGTGCTAGTGGTCCTAGGGGGCCCATCTATGGCTACACCTTC,TRBV20-1,15,TRBD1,TRBJ1-2,once
CASSPQGANSPLHF,TGCGCCAGCAGCCCGCAGGGGGCCAATTCACCCCTCCACTTT,TRBV4-1,14,TRBD1,TRBJ1-6,.
CSATGQPQHF,TGCAGTGCTACGGGTCAGCCCCAGCATTTT,TRBV20-1,10,.,TRBJ1-5,.
CASSPSGGSSYEQYF,TGTGCCAGCTCACCATCGGGGGGGAGCTCCTACGAGCAGTACTTC,TRBV18,15,TRBD2,TRBJ2-7,once
CASSPRTTWENTQYF,TGTGCCAGCAGCCCTCGGACTACCTGGGAGAATACGCAGTATTTT,TRBV13,15,.,TRBJ2-3,.
CASSLEPGLAGSYEQYF,TGTGCCAGCAGCTTGGAGCCGGGACTAGCGGGATCCTACGAGCAGTACTTC,TRBV7-6,17,TRBD2,TRBJ2-7,once
CAWGTGGNSPLHF,TGTGCCTGGGGGACGGGGGGGAATTCACCCCTCCACTTT,TRBV30,13,.,TRBJ1-6,.
CATGGVRPQHF,TGTGCCACCGGCGGGGTCAGGCCCCAGCATTTT,TRBV5-4,11,.,TRBJ1-5,.
CASSLNARTEAFF,TGTGCCAGCAGTTTAAATGCGCGCACTGAAGCTTTCTTT,TRBV12-3/TRBV12-4,13,.,TRBJ1-1,once
CASSIGDSTSTDTQYF,TGTGCCAGCAGCATAGGGGACAGCACTAGCACAGATACGCAGTATTTT,TRBV11-2,16,TRBD1,TRBJ2-3,.
CASSEGRDSYEQYF,TGTGCCAGCAGTGAGGGCAGGGACTCCTACGAGCAGTACTTC,TRBV2,14,.,TRBJ2-7,.
CATSSLTHSIQYF,TGTGCCACCAGCAGTCTCACCCACAGTATTCAGTACTTC,TRBV15,13,.,TRBJ2-4,.
CSASPNLGEYF,TGCAGTGCTAGCCCAAACCTCGGGGAGTATTTT,TRBV20-1,11,.,TRBJ2-3,once
CASSSGVGDSPLHF,TGCGCCAGCAGCTCAGGGGTAGGCGACTCACCCCTCCACTTT,TRBV5-1,14,.,TRBJ1-6,.
CASSEDSYYGYTF,TGTGCCAGCAGTGAGGACAGTTACTATGGCTACACCTTC,TRBV2,13,.,TRBJ1-2,.
CASSPPGLAGVVGIQYF,TGTGCCAGCTCACCACCGGGACTAGCGGGGGTGGTCGGCATTCAGTACTTC,TRBV18,17,TRBD2,TRBJ2-4,.
CASSPWGDRNQPQHF,TGTGCCAGCAGTCCGTGGGGGGATCGAAATCAGCCCCAGCATTTT,TRBV27,15,.,TRBJ1-5,.
CASSPQGGATEAFF,TGTGCCAGTAGCCCTCAAGGGGGGGCAACTGAAGCTTTCTTT,TRBV19,14,.,TRBJ1-1,.
CASSVPEEDTQYF,TGTGCCAGCAGCGTCCCCGAGGAAGATACGCAGTATTTT,TRBV9,13,.,TRBJ2-3,.
CASSISSGGMETQYF,TGTGCCAGTAGTATAAGTAGCGGGGGGATGGAGACCCAGTACTTC,TRBV19,15,TRBD2,TRBJ2-5,.
CASSSGLAYTGELFF,TGTGCCAGCAGTTCCGGACTAGCGTACACCGGGGAGCTGTTTTTT,TRBV2,15,TRBD2,TRBJ2-2,.
CASSSSGGANTEAFF,TGTGCCAGTAGTTCATCGGGTGGAGCGAACACTGAAGCTTTCTTT,TRBV19,15,.,TRBJ1-1,.
CAISESRGKWGYTF,TGTGCCATCAGTGAGTCGCGGGGGAAGTGGGGCTACACCTTC,TRBV10-3,14,.,TRBJ1-2,.
CASRRLTPRREKLFF,TGTGCCAGCAGACGATTGACCCCCCGGCGGGAAAAACTGTTTTTT,TRBV27,15,.,TRBJ1-4,.
CSVGGQGGDTQYF,TGCAGCGTTGGGGGACAGGGAGGAGATACGCAGTATTTT,TRBV29-1,13,TRBD1,TRBJ2-3,.
CASSRTRGVRSETQYF,TGTGCCAGCAGCCGAACGCGGGGCGTAAGAAGCGAGACCCAGTACTTC,TRBV7-8,16,.,TRBJ2-5,.
CASSSLVWTGGVKSLATGANVLTF,TGTGCCAGCAGTTCTTTGGTTTGGACAGGGGGGGTCAAGTCCTTGGCAACTGGGGCCAACGTCCTGACTTTC,TRBV27,24,TRBD1,TRBJ2-6,.
CASTRGVNSPLHF,TGTGCCAGCACCAGGGGCGTGAATTCACCCCTCCACTTT,TRBV6-5,13,.,TRBJ1-6,.
CASSQDGRFGSGANVLTF,TGCGCCAGCAGCCAAGATGGGAGGTTCGGCTCTGGGGCCAACGTCCTGACTTTC,TRBV4-1,18,.,TRBJ2-6,few
CATASGFTEAFF,TGTGCCACCGCATCGGGGTTCACTGAAGCTTTCTTT,TRBV6-6,12,.,TRBJ1-1,.
CASTIDGEQPQHF,TGTGCCAGCACCATTGACGGAGAACAGCCCCAGCATTTT,TRBV5-4,13,.,TRBJ1-5,.
CASSGQGETQYF,TGTGCCAGCAGCGGACAGGGCGAGACCCAGTACTTC,TRBV2,12,TRBD1,TRBJ2-5,.
CASSYSTTGNTEAFF,TGTGCCAGCAGTTACTCGACAACAGGGAACACTGAAGCTTTCTTT,TRBV6-5,15,.,TRBJ1-1,.